Below, one T cell receptor (beta chain) is given with its context. Antigen specificity is unknown. The CDR3 sequence is 16 residues long. CDR1 SGDLS and CDR2 YYNGEE come from the germline V gene. J gave up 0 bases and V 6 bases, and 9 bases lay outside the gene matches. Sequencing used immunoSEQ multiplex PCR; TCRdb keeps in-frame clones, though not all of them. Of hundreds of thousands of clones in the sample, 86% were seen once. This record belongs to a study of cytomegalovirus exposure and HLA in healthy donors. Study-level points and caveats: Confirmation in vitro established that three CMV-associated chains were specific for CMV antigens.

V is TRBV9 and J is TRBJ2-3; TRBD2 matches 8 bases. The TCR sequence derives from a woman between 18 and 29 years old in good health and CMV-seronegative. The sample was PBMCs. CDR3 amino acids: CASNNAGGASTDTQYF. The CDR3 nucleotides read TGTGCCAGCAACAACGCGGGGGGTGCGAGCACAGATACGCAGTATTTT.